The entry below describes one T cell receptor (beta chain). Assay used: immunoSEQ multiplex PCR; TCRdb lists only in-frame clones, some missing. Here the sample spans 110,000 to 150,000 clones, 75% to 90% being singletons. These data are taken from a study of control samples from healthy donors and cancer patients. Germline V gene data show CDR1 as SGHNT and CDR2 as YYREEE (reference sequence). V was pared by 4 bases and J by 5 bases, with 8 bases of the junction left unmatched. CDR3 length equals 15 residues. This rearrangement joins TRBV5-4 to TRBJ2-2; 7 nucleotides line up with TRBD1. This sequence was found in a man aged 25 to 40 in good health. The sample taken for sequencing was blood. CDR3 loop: CASSLEGGGTGELFF. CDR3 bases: TGTGCCAGCAGCCTAGAAGGGGGCGGGACCGGGGAGCTGTTTTTT.